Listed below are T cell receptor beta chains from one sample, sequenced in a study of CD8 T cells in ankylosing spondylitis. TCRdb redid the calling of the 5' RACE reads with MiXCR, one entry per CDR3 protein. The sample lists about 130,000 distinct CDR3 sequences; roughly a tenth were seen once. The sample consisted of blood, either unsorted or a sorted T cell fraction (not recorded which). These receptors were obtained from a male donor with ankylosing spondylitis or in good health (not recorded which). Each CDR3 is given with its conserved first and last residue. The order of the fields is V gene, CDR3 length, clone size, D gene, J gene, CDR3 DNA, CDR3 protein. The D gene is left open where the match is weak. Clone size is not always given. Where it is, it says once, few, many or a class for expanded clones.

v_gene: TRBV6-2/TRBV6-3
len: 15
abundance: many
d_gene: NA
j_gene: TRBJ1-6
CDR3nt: TGTGCCAGCACCGAAGACATCTGGAATAATTCACCCCTCCACTTT
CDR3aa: CASTEDIWNNSPLHF

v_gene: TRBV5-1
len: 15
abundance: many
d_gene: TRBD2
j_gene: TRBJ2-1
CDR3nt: TGCGCCAGCAGCTTGATTTCTAGCGGGAGCAATGAGCAGTTCTTC
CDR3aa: CASSLISSGSNEQFF

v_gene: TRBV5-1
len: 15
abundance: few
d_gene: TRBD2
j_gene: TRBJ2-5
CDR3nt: TGCGCCAGCAGCTTGGTGACTAGCGAACAAGAGACCCAGTACTTC
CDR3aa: CASSLVTSEQETQYF

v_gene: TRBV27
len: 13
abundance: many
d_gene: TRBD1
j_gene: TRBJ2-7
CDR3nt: TGTGCCAGCAGAGACAGGGGCAGGTACGAGCAGTACTTC
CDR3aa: CASRDRGRYEQYF

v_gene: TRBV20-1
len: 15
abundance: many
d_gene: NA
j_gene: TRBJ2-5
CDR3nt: TGCAGTGCTACCCCACACGGAGGGTACCAAGAGACCCAGTACTTC
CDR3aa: CSATPHGGYQETQYF

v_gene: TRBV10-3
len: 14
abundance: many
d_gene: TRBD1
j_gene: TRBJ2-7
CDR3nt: TGTGCCATCAAGGGCCGGGACAGAGCTTACGAGCAGTACTTC
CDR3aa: CAIKGRDRAYEQYF

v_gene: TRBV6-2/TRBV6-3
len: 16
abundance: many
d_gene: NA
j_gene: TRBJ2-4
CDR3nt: TGTGCCAGCAGTGAGCCGATCGGGGGAGCCAAAAACATTCAGTACTTC
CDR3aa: CASSEPIGGAKNIQYF

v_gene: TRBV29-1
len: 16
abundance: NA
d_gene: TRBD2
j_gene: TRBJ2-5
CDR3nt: TGCAGCGTTGAGGAGGCTCTAGCGGGAGTTGTAGAGACCCAGTACTTC
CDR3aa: CSVEEALAGVVETQYF

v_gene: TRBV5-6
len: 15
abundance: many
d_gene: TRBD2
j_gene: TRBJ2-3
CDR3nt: TGTGCCAGCAGCTTGGTGGCTAGCGGAACAGATACGCAGTATTTT
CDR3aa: CASSLVASGTDTQYF

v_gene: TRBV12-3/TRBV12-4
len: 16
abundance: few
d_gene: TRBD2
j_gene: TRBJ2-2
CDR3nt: TGTGCCAGCAGTTTACTGGCGGGAGGGCCCACCGGGGAGCTGTTTTTT
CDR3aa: CASSLLAGGPTGELFF

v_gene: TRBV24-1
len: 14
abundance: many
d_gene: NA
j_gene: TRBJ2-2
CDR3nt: TGTGCCACCGGAAATGGGATGAGGAGCGGGGAGCTGTTTTTT
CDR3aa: CATGNGMRSGELFF

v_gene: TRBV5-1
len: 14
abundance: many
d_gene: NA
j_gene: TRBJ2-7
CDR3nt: TGCGCCAGCAGCTTGACCCCGGTCTCCTACGAGCAGTACTTC
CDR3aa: CASSLTPVSYEQYF

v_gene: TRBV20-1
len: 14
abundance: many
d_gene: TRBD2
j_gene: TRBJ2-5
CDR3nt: TGCAGTGCTAGACTAGCGGGGTTACAAGAGACCCAGTACTTC
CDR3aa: CSARLAGLQETQYF

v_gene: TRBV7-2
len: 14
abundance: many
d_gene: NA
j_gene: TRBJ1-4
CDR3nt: TGTGCCAGCCAAATAGTCGGGTCTAATGAAAAACTGTTTTTT
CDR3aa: CASQIVGSNEKLFF

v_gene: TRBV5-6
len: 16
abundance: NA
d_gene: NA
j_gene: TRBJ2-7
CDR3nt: TGTGCCAGCAGCTTGGGGATGGGGCACAACTCCTACGAGCAGTACTTC
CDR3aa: CASSLGMGHNSYEQYF

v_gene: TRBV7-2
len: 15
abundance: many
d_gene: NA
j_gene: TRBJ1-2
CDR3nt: TGTGCCAGCAGCTTAGCGGCAGGGGAAGCGTATGGCTACACCTTC
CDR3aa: CASSLAAGEAYGYTF

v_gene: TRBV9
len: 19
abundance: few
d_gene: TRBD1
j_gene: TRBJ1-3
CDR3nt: TGTGCCAGCAGCGGACGGCGGCAGGGGGCCTCAGACTCTGGAAACACCATATATTTT
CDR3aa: CASSGRRQGASDSGNTIYF

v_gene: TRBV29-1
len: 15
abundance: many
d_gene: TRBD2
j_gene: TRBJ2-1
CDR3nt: TGCAGCGTTGAAGATCGTCTAGCGGGAGGGATTGAGCAGTTCTTC
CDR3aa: CSVEDRLAGGIEQFF

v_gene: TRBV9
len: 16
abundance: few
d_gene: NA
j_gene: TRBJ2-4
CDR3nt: TGTGCCAGCAGCGTAGGGGAGCGGGCCCCCAAAAACATTCAGTACTTC
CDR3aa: CASSVGERAPKNIQYF

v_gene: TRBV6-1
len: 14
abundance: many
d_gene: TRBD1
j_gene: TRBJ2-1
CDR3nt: TGTGCCACCGATCGGGACAGGGATAGTGATGAGCAGTTCTTC
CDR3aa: CATDRDRDSDEQFF

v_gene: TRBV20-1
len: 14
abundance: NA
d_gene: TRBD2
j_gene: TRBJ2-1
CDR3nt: TGCAGGGGACTAGCGGGAGGTACCTACAATGAGCAGTTCTTC
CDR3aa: CRGLAGGTYNEQFF

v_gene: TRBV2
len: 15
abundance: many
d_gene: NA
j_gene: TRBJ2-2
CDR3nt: TGTGCCAGCGGCTGGTCTTCCATGGGCACCGGGGAGCTGTTTTTT
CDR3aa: CASGWSSMGTGELFF

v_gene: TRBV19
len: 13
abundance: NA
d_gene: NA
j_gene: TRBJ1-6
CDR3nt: TGTGCCAGTAGTATAGAACGGAATTCACCCCTCCACTTT
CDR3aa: CASSIERNSPLHF

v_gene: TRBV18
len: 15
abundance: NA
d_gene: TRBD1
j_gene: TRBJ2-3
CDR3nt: TGTGCCAGCTCAACCGGACAGGTCGGCCCAGATACGCAGTATTTT
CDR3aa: CASSTGQVGPDTQYF

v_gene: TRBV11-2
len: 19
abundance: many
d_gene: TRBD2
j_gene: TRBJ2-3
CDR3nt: TGTGCCAGTGCGGCCGGAGGAAGACTAGCGGGGATAGGCACAGATACGCAGTATTTT
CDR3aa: CASAAGGRLAGIGTDTQYF

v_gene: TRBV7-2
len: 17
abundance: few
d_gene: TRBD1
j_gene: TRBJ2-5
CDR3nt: TGTGCCAGCAGCCGAACTCGAGGTGCAGGGGGATGGGAGACCCAGTACTTC
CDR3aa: CASSRTRGAGGWETQYF

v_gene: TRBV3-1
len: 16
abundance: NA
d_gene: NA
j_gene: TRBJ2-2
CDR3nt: TGTGCCAGCAGCCAAGATATTGGGAGACTGAACGGGGAGCTGTTTTTT
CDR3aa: CASSQDIGRLNGELFF

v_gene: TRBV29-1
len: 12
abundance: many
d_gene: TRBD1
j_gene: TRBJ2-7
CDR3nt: TGCAGCGGGGGACAGGGGGCATACGAGCAGTACTTC
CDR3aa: CSGGQGAYEQYF

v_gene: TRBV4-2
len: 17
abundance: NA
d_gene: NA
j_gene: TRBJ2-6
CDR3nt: TGTGCCAGCAAAGGTTGGGGTGTAAGCTCTGGGGCCAACGTCCTGACTTTC
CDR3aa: CASKGWGVSSGANVLTF

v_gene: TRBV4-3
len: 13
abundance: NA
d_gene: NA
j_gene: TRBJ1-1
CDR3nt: TGCGCCAGCAGCCGAGGTAGGGGCACTGAAGCTTTCTTT
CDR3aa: CASSRGRGTEAFF

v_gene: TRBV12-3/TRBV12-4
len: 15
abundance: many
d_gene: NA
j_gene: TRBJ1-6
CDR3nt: TGTGCCAGCAGGGGAGAAGGGGCACTTAATTCACCCCTCCACTTT
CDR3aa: CASRGEGALNSPLHF

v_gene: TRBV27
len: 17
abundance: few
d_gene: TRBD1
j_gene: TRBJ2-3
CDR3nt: TGTGCCAGCAAAGTGACAGGGGCCCTCCGAAGCACAGATACGCAGTATTTT
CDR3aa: CASKVTGALRSTDTQYF

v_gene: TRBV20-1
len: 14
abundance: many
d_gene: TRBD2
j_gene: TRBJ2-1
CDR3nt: TGCAGTGCTGGGGGGACTAGCGGGTACAATGAGCAGTTCTTC
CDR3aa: CSAGGTSGYNEQFF